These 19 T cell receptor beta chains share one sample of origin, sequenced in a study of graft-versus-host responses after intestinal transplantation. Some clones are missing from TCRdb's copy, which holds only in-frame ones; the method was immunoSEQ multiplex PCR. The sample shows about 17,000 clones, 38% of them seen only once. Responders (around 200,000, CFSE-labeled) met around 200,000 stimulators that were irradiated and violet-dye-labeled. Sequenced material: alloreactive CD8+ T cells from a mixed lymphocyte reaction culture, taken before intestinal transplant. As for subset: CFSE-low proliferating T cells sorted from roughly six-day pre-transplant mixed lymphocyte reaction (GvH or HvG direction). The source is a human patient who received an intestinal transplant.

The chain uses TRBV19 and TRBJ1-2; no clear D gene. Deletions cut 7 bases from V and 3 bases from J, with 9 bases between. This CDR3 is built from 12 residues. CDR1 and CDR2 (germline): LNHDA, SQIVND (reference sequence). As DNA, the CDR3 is TGTGCCAGTAAGCGGCCAGACTATGGCTACACCTTC. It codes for CASKRPDYGYTF.

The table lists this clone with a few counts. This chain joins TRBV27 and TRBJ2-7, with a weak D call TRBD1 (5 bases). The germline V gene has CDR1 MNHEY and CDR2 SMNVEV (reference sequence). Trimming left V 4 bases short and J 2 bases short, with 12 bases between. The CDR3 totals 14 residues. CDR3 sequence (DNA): TGTGCCAGCAGTTATGAGGCAGGGCCCTACGAGCAGTACTTC. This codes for CASSYEAGPYEQYF.

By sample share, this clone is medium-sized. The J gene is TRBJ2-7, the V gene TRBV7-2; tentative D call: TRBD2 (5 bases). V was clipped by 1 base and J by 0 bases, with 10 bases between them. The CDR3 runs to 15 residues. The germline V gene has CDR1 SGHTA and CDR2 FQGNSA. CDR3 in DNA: TGTGCCAGCAGCTTAGGAGGCGGAGGCTCCTACGAGCAGTACTTC. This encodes CASSLGGGGSYEQYF.

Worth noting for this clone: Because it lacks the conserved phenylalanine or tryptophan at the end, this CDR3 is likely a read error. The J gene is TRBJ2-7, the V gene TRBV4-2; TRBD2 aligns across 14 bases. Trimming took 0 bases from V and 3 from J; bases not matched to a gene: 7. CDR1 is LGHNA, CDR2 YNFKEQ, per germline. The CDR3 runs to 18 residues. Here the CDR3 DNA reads TGTGCCAGCAGCCAAGAGACCCCTGGGACTAGCGGGAGCTACGAGCAGTACCTC. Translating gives CASSQETPGTSGSYEQYL.

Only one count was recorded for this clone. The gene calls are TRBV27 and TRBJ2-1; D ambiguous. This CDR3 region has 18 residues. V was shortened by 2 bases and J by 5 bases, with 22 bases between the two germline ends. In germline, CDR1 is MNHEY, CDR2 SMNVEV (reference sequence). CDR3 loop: CASSLPHQREARHNEQFF. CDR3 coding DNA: TGTGCCAGCAGTTTACCTCACCAACGCGAGGCCCGCCACAATGAGCAGTTCTTC.

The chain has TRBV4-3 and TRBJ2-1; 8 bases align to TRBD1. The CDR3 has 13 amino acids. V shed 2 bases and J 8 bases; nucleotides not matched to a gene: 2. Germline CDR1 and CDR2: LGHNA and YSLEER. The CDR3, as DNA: TGCGCCAGCAGCCAACAGGGGGCCGATGAGCAGTTCTTC. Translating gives CASSQQGADEQFF.

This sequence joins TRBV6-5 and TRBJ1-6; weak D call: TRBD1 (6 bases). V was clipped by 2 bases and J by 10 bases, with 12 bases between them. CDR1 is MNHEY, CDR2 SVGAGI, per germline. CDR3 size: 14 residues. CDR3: CASSYDTGWSPLHF. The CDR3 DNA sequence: TGTGCCAGCAGTTACGACACAGGGTGGTCACCCCTCCACTTT.

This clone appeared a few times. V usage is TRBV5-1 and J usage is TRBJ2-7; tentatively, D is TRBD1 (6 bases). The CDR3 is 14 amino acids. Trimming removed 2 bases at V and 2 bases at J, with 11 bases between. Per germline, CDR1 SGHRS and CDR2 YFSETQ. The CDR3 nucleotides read TGCGCCAGCAGCTTAACAGGACAGACCTACGAGCAGTACTTC. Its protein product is CASSLTGQTYEQYF.

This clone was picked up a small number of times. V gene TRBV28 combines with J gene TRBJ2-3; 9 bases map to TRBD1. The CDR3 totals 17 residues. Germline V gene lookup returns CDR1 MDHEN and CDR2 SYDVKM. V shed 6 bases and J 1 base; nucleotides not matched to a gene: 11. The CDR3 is CASSLPRTGEGTDTQYF. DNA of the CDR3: TGTGCCAGCAGCCTTCCTCGGACAGGGGAGGGCACAGATACGCAGTATTTT.

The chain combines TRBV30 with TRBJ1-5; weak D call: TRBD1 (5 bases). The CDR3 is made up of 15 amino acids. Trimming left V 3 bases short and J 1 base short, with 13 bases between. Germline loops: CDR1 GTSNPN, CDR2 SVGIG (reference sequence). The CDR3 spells CAWRVSAGSNQPQHF. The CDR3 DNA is TGTGCCTGGAGGGTGTCTGCAGGGAGCAATCAGCCCCAGCATTTT.

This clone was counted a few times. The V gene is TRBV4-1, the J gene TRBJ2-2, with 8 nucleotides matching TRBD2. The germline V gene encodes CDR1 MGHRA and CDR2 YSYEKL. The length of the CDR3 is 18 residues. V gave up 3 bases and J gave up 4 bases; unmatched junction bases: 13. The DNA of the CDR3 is TGCGCCAGCAGCCAGCTGTGGTCGGGAGGGTTGAGCACCGGGGAGCTGTTTTTT. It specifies CASSQLWSGGLSTGELFF.

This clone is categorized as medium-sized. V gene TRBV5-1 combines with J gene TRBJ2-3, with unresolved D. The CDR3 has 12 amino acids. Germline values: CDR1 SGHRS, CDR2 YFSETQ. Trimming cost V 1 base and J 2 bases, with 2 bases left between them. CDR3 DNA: TGCGCCAGCAGCTTGTACACAGATACGCAGTATTTT. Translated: CASSLYTDTQYF. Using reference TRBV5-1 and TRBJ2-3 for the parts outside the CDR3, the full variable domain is KAGVTQTPRYLIKTRGQQVTLSCSPISGHRSVSWYQQTPGQGLQFLFEYFSETQRNKGNFPGRFSGRQFSNSRSEMNVSTLELGDSALYLCASSLYTDTQYFGPGTRLTVL.

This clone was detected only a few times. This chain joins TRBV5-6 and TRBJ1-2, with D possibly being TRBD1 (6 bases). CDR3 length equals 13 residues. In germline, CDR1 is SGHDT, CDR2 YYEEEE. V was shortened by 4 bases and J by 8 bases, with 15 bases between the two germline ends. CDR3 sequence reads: CASSRTALHGYTF. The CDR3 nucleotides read TGTGCCAGCAGCAGGACAGCCTTGCACGGCTACACCTTC.

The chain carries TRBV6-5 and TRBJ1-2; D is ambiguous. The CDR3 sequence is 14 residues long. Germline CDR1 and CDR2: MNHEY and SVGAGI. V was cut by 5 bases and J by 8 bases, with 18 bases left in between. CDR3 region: CASSEVRAGEGYTF. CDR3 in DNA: TGTGCCAGCAGTGAAGTAAGGGCTGGGGAGGGCTACACCTTC.

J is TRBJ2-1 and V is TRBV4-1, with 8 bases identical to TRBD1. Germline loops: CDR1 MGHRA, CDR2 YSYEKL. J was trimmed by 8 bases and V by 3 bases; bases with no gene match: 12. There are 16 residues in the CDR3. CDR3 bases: TGCGCCAGCAGCCACGGCACAGGACAGGGTATGTATGAGCAGTTCTTC. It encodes CASSHGTGQGMYEQFF.

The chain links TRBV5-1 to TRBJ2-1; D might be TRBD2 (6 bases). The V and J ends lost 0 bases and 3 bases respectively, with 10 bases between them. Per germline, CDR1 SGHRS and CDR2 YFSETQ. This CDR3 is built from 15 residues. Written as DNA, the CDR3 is TGCGCCAGCAGCTTGGCTCCTAGCGTCTACAATGAGCAGTTCTTC. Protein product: CASSLAPSVYNEQFF.

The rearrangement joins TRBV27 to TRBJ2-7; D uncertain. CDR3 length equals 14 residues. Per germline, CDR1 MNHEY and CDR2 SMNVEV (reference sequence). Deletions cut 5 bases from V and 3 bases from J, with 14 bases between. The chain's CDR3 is CASSLTGSFYEQYF. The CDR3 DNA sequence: TGTGCCAGCAGTCTAACCGGGTCATTCTACGAGCAGTACTTC.

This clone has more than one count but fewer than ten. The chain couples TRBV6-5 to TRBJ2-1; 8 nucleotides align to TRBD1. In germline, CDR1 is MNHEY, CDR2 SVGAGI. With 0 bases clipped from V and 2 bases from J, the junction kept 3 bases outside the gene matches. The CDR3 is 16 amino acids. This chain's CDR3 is CASSYSGQGAYNEQFF. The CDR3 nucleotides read TGTGCCAGCAGTTACTCCGGACAGGGAGCCTACAATGAGCAGTTCTTC.

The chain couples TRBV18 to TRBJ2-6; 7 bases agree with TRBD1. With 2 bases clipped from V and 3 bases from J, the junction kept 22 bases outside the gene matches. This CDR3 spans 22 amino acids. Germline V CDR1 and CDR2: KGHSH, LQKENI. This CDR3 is CASSPVRITRGGVSLGANVLTF. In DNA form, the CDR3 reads TGTGCCAGCTCACCAGTTAGGATTACGCGAGGGGGCGTTTCCCTTGGGGCCAACGTCCTGACTTTC.